One sample yielded the 13 T cell receptor beta chains listed below, sequenced in a study of cytomegalovirus exposure and HLA in healthy donors. Generated by immunoSEQ multiplex PCR, the TCRdb table keeps only in-frame clones and is missing some. The sample contains some 200,000 clones, 84% of which appear only once. The sequencing sample was made of PBMCs. The receptors stem from a woman aged 25 to 39 in good health and CMV-seropositive.

This chain joins TRBV6-4 and TRBJ2-1; the match to TRBD2 covers 9 bases. Germline assignment: CDR1 MRHNA and CDR2 SNTAGT. This CDR3 comprises 14 residues. V gave up 6 bases and J gave up 9 bases; unmatched junction bases: 9. CDR3 region: CASRTSGNAAEQFF. CDR3 bases: TGTGCCAGCAGGACTAGCGGTAACGCCGCTGAGCAGTTCTTC.

The J gene is TRBJ1-4, the V gene TRBV7-6; D is perhaps TRBD1 (5 bases). The V gene's germline CDR1 is SGHVS and CDR2 FNYEAQ. Trimming cost V 5 bases and J 8 bases, with 9 bases left between them. The CDR3 totals 12 residues. This chain's CDR3 is CASSTGGEKLFF. DNA of the CDR3: TGTGCCAGCAGCACTGGGGGGGAAAAACTGTTTTTT. The whole variable domain, remainder taken from reference TRBV7-6 and TRBJ1-4, is GAGVSQSPRYKVTKRGQDVALRCDPISGHVSLYWYRQALGQGPEFLTYFNYEAQQDKSGLPNDRFSAERPEGSISTLTIQRTEQRDSAMYRCASSTGGEKLFFGSGTQLSVL.

The rearrangement uses TRBV15 and TRBJ1-4; unclear D gene. CDR1 and CDR2 (germline): LNHNV, YYDKDF (reference sequence). Trimming removed 0 bases from V and 7 bases from J, with 12 bases in between. The CDR3 consists of 15 residues. The DNA for the CDR3 is TGTGCCACCAGCAGAGATCTCTCGGGTAGTGAAAAACTGTTTTTT. It translates to CATSRDLSGSEKLFF. Looking up the rest from reference TRBV15 and TRBJ1-4 gives the full variable domain: DAMVIQNPRYQVTQFGKPVTLSCSQTLNHNVMYWYQQKSSQAPKLLFHYYDKDFNNEADTPDNFQSRRPNTSFCFLDIRSPGLGDTAMYLCATSRDLSGSEKLFFGSGTQLSVL.

The chain links TRBV7-9 to TRBJ2-7; D is uncertain. The germline V and J ends were trimmed by 3 bases and 4 bases, with 13 bases remaining between them. Germline V lookup: CDR1 SEHNR, CDR2 FQNEAQ (reference sequence). The CDR3 consists of 14 residues. CDR3 sequence: CASSFSSGLYEQYF. DNA for the CDR3: TGTGCCAGCAGCTTCAGTTCAGGATTATACGAGCAGTACTTC.

The chain couples TRBV15 to TRBJ2-3; 7 bases are a match to TRBD2. Germline V lookup: CDR1 LNHNV, CDR2 YYDKDF (reference sequence). The trim removed 0 bases at V and 5 bases at J, leaving 5 bases unmatched. The CDR3 is 15 amino acids. This CDR3 reads CATSRDRQRGDTQYF. The CDR3 nucleotides read TGTGCCACCAGCAGAGATAGGCAGCGGGGAGATACGCAGTATTTT.

This clone has only one observation. The rearrangement joins TRBV6-5 to TRBJ1-2; TRBD1 might be the D (5 bases). This CDR3 has 12 residues. Germline CDR1 MNHEY, CDR2 SVGAGI. V was shortened by 2 bases and J by 6 bases, with 7 bases between the two germline ends. The CDR3 DNA reads as TGTGCCAGCAGTTACCGGGGGGATGGCTACACCTTC. Translated: CASSYRGDGYTF.

This clone turned up a few times. This sequence joins TRBV6-5 and TRBJ2-7; 7 positions agree with TRBD2. Germline trimming cut 4 bases from V and 0 bases from J; bases unmatched to any gene: 3. Looked up from germline, CDR1 is MNHEY and CDR2 is SVGAGI. This CDR3 is built from 14 residues. CDR3 sequence: CASSFRTSSYEQYF. The CDR3 coding sequence is TGTGCCAGCAGTTTTCGGACTAGCTCCTACGAGCAGTACTTC.

The count of this clone is one. The J gene is TRBJ1-2, the V gene TRBV2; 7 bases map to TRBD1. With V trimmed by 6 bases and J by 6 bases, 4 bases remained unmatched. In germline, CDR1 is SNHLY, CDR2 FYNNEI. The CDR3 is 12 amino acids. The CDR3 reads CASSTGQDGYTF. In nucleotides, the CDR3 is TGTGCCAGCAGCACCGGACAGGATGGCTACACCTTC.

J is TRBJ2-7 and V is TRBV10-1, with D possibly being TRBD2 (6 bases). Germline loops: CDR1 WNHNN, CDR2 SYGVQD (reference sequence). Trimming left V 8 bases short and J 1 base short, with 9 bases between. The length of the CDR3 is 12 residues. CDR3: CASRDSSYEQYF. CDR3 in DNA: TGCGCCAGCCGGGACTCTTCCTACGAGCAGTACTTC.

The gene calls are TRBV30 and TRBJ1-2; TRBD1 matches at 10 bases. CDR1 GTSNPN and CDR2 SVGIG come from the germline V gene (reference sequence). The length of the CDR3 is 13 residues. V dropped 0 bases and J dropped 5; count of bases not matched to a gene: 0. The CDR3 bases are TGTGCCTGGAGTGTGGACAGGGGGTATGGCTACACCTTC. Amino acid sequence: CAWSVDRGYGYTF. Complete variable domain (other parts from reference TRBV30 and TRBJ1-2): SQTIHQWPATLVQPVGSPLSLECTVEGTSNPNLYWYRQAAGRGLQLLFYSVGIGQISSEVPQNLSASRPQDRQFILSSKKLLLSDSGFYLCAWSVDRGYGYTFGSGTRLTVV.

The rearrangement uses TRBV28 and TRBJ1-2; maybe TRBD1 (6 bases). There are 13 residues in the CDR3. CDR1 and CDR2 (germline): MDHEN, SYDVKM. V lost 5 bases and J lost 4, with 11 bases in between. The DNA for the CDR3 is TGTGCCAGCAGTGAGGGGGTTGTCTATGGCTACACCTTC. This translates into CASSEGVVYGYTF.

This chain connects TRBV15 to TRBJ2-1; maybe TRBD2 (6 bases). Germline V gene data show CDR1 as LNHNV and CDR2 as YYDKDF (reference sequence). The CDR3 sequence is 15 residues long. Trimming pared 1 base from V and 8 bases from J, leaving 15 bases between. This CDR3 reads CATSRVSGGVDEQFF. The CDR3 nucleotides are TGTGCCACCAGCAGAGTTAGCGGAGGTGTGGATGAGCAGTTCTTC.

The genes are TRBV7-9 and TRBJ1-2, with D perhaps TRBD1 (6 bases). The CDR3 is made up of 13 amino acids. V was cut by 2 bases and J by 9 bases, with 13 bases left in between. The germline CDR1 and CDR2 sequences are SEHNR and FQNEAQ (reference sequence). The CDR3 here is CASSLLPGESYTF. DNA of the CDR3: TGTGCCAGCAGCTTACTACCAGGGGAAAGCTACACCTTC.